This T cell receptor beta chain was recorded in a study of T cell changes during pregnancy in multiple sclerosis (dated by TCRdb to about 2019). With respect to the entire study: Changes in the T cell repertoire over the course of pregnancy were examined in this study in women with multiple sclerosis.

Its CDR3 holds 14 amino acids, cysteine through phenylalanine. The sequence is cut down to CDR3 DNA, 42 bases in frame from base 1. Here V drops 7 bases and J drops 7 bases, and the junction holds 12 bases not matched to any gene. The CDR1 and CDR2 encoded by the germline V gene are MNHNS and SASEGT. Library preparation was by the immunoSEQ multiplex PCR assay. Held by TCRdb, this immuneACCESS table contains in-frame sequences only and omits some clones. Under half of the omission traces to an unresolved V gene where checked; the cause of the rest is unknown. For this sample the table gives 65,000 to 85,000 clones, of which about 90% were detected only once. More than 9% of the sample is held by the ten biggest clonotypes. Note on this clone: The clone's antigen remains unknown. Per-nucleotide qualities are absent, and no much larger clonotype sits a single base away.

Sequenced material: peripheral blood, taken after pregnancy. The clonotype comes from a female donor in good health, enrolled as a control in a pregnancy study. This chain joins TRBV6-1 to TRBJ1-1; the central 7 bases match TRBD1. The sequenced DNA is TGTGCCAGCATCTTTAACCCTAACAGGGGTGAAGCTTTCTTT. It specifies CASIFNPNRGEAFF.